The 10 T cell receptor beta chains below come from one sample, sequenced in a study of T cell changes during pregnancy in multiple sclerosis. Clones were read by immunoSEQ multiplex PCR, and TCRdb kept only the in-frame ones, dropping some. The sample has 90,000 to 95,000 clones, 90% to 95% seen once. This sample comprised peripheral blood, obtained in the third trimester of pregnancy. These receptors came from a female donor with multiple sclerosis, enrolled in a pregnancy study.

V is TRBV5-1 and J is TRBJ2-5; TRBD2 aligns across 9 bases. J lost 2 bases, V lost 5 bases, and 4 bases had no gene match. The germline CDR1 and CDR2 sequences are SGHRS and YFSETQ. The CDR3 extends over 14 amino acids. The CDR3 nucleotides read TGCGCCAGCAGTAATCTAGCGGGACAAGAGACCCAGTACTTC. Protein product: CASSNLAGQETQYF.

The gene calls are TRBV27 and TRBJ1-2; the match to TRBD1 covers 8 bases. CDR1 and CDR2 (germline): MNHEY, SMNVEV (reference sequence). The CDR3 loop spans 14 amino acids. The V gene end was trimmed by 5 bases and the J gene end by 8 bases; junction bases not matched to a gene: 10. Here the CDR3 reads CASSQGARWGGYTF. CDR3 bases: TGTGCCAGCAGTCAGGGGGCGCGGTGGGGAGGCTACACCTTC.

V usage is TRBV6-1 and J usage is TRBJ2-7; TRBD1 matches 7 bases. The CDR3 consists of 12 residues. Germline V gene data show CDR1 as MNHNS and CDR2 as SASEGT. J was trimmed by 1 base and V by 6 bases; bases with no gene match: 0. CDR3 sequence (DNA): TGTGCCAGCAGGGGACAGTCCTACGAGCAGTACTTC. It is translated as CASRGQSYEQYF.

The CDR3 region has the DNA TGTGCCACAGCGGGGGTCCTAGACAATGAGCAGTTCTTC. Translating it yields CATAGVLDNEQFF. This chain connects TRBV6-1 to TRBJ2-1; 8 positions match TRBD2. From germline, CDR1 is MNHNS and CDR2 SASEGT. Germline trimming cut 10 bases from V and 5 bases from J; bases unmatched to any gene: 7. The CDR3 extends over 13 amino acids.

In nucleotides, the CDR3 is TGTGCCAGCAGCACAACAGCCTCAACTAATGAAAAACTGTTTTTT. Protein sequence: CASSTTASTNEKLFF. The chain uses TRBV7-9 and TRBJ1-4; D call uncertain. From germline, CDR1 is SEHNR and CDR2 FQNEAQ (reference sequence). This CDR3 is 15 amino acids long. V shed 5 bases and J shed 0 bases, with 10 bases lying between them.

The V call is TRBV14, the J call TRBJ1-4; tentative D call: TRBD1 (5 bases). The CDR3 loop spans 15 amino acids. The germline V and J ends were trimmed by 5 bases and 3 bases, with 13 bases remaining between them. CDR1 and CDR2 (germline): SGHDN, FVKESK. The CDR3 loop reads CASSFRRQPNEKLFF. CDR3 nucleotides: TGTGCCAGCAGCTTCCGGAGACAGCCTAATGAAAAACTGTTTTTT.

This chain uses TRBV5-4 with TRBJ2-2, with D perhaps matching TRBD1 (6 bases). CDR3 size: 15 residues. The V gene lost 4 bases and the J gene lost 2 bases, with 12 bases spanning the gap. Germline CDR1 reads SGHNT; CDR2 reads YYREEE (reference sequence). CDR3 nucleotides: TGTGCCAGCAGCATAGACAGGACCAACACCGGGGAGCTGTTTTTT. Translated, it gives CASSIDRTNTGELFF. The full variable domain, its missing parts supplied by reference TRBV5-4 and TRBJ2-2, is ETGVTQSPTHLIKTRGQQVTLRCSSQSGHNTVSWYQQALGQGPQFIFQYYREEENGRGNFPPRFSGLQFPNYSSELNVNALELDDSALYLCASSIDRTNTGELFFGEGSRLTVL.

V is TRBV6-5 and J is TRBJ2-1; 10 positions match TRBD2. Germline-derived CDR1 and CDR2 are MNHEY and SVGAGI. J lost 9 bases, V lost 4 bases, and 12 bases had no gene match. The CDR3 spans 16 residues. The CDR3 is CASSSGLSGRATEQFF. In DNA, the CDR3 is TGTGCCAGCAGTTCGGGGCTGAGCGGGAGGGCGACTGAGCAGTTCTTC.

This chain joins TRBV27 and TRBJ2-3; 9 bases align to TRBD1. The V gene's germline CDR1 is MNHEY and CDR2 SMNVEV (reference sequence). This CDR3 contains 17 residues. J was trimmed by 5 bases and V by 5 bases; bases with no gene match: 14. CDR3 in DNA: TGTGCCAGCAGTCCAACTACCGGGACAGGGAACTTAGATACGCAGTATTTT. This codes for CASSPTTGTGNLDTQYF.

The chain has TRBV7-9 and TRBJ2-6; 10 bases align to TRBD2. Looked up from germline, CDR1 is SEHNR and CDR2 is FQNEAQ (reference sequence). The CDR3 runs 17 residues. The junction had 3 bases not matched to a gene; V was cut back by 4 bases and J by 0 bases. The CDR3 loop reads CASSSTSGHSGANVLTF. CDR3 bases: TGTGCCAGCAGCTCGACTAGCGGGCACTCTGGGGCCAACGTCCTGACTTTC.